This record looks at one T cell receptor beta chain sequence and its context. Its antigen is as yet unknown. Trimming cost V 11 bases and J 4 bases, with 11 bases left between them. The CDR3 is made up of 11 amino acids. Germline loops: CDR1 SGHAT, CDR2 FQDESV (reference sequence). The data originate from a study of cytomegalovirus exposure and HLA in healthy donors. Researchers ran the PCR with 60 Vbeta and 13 Jbeta primers. As handled by the study authors: Later, tens of millions of unique TCR beta chains were counted in an analysis, and some 9.9 million of them were shared. Data came from immunoSEQ multiplex PCR; TCRdb stores just in-frame clones and leaves some out. Clonal size and the V and J genes are those of that table, whereas D and trimming came from the DNA. The table lists more than 150,000 clones, 75% to 90% of them singletons, with under 1.5% in the top ten. The study, taken as a whole, reports: HLA allele associations emerged for roughly 16,000 TCR beta sequences in a later analysis, at 0.05 false discovery rate. What TCR beta sequences reportedly achieved was accurate prediction of HLA-A and HLA-B alleles in most subjects.

Sequencing input: PBMCs. The V call is TRBV11-1, the J call TRBJ2-5; D perhaps matches TRBD1 (5 bases). The source is a girl between 5 and 17 years old in good health and CMV-seropositive. The CDR3 sequence: CAVITGETQYF. CDR3 bases: TGTGCCGTCATAACAGGAGAGACCCAGTACTTC.